This T cell receptor beta chain is drawn from a study of blood T cell repertoires in COVID-19. At the level of the study: The study drew acute and convalescent COVID-19 samples from the United States, Italy and Spain. PBMCs, B-cell-depleted T cells, or T cells were the source of the cDNA or gDNA that made up the material.

This CDR3 has 14 residues. V lost 4 bases, J lost 2 bases, and 2 bases stayed unmatched. The germline V gene encodes CDR1 SGHAT and CDR2 FQNNGV. In the authors' methods: Amplifying reference gene primers gave estimates of nucleated cell counts. TCRdb's copy holds only in-frame clones and misses some; the assay was immunoSEQ multiplex PCR. V, J and clone size are taken as reported in that table, and D and trimming were inferred from the DNA itself. The table records 100,000 to 150,000 clones, almost 70% of them present only once. The rearrangement uses TRBV11-2 and TRBJ1-3; 7 positions match TRBD1. This TCR derives from a woman in her 70s with acute or convalescent COVID-19. Sequenced: peripheral blood. The DNA for the CDR3 is TGTGCCAGCAGCTGGGGGACAGCTGGAAACACCATATATTTT. Its protein is CASSWGTAGNTIYF.